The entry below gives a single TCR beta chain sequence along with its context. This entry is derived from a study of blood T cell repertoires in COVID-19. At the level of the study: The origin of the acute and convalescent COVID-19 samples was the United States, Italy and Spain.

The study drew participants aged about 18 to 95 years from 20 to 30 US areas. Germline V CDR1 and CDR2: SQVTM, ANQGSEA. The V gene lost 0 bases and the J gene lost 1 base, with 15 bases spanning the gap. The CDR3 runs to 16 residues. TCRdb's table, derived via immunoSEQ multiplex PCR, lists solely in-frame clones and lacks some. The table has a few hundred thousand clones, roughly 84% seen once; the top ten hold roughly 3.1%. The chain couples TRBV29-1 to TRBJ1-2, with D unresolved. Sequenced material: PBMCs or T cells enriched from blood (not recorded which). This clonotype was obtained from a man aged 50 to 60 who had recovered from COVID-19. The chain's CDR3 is CSVEDPTIRLNYGYTF. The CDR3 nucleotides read TGCAGCGTTGAAGATCCTACGATTCGCCTTAACTATGGCTACACCTTC.